This section outlines one T cell receptor (beta chain) sequence together with its context. Its antigen remains unknown. This sample was included in a study of T cell responses to AZD1222 COVID-19 vaccine. Points from the study as a whole: Vaccine-related CD4 TCRs covered spike, predominating at 160-218 and 743-854. Within unmutated variant regions lay the reported targets of nearly half of spike-specific TCRs. Compared with day 0, the breadth and depth of the Spike-specific TCR repertoire rose significantly after two doses of AZD1222.

Libraries were prepared by immunoSEQ multiplex PCR; TCRdb keeps only in-frame clonotypes and omits some of them. Found here are tens of thousands of clones, around 90% of them singletons; the top ten hold roughly 10%. This CDR3 region has 14 residues. Germline CDR1 SGHNT, CDR2 YYREEE (reference sequence). J was trimmed by 1 base and V by 10 bases; bases with no gene match: 7. Second-dose schedules of about 4 or about 12 weeks were combined. This receptor was obtained from an adult who received the AZD1222 COVID-19 vaccine. Material: peripheral blood, obtained 28 days after the second AZD1222 dose. This chain connects TRBV5-4 to TRBJ2-2; the match to TRBD2 covers 7 bases. The CDR3 DNA reads as TGTGCCTTACAGCGGGGTCTGAACACCGGGGAGCTGTTTTTT. It yields the protein CALQRGLNTGELFF. Based on the CDR3 plus reference TRBV5-4 and TRBJ2-2, the full variable domain is ETGVTQSPTHLIKTRGQQVTLRCSSQSGHNTVSWYQQALGQGPQFIFQYYREEENGRGNFPPRFSGLQFPNYSSELNVNALELDDSALYLCALQRGLNTGELFFGEGSRLTVL.